This T cell receptor (beta chain) stems from a study of cytomegalovirus exposure and HLA in healthy donors. General observations from the study: Analysis performed later showed TCR beta chains linked to HLA being more clonally expanded than equally common others. In vitro, a few CMV-associated chains proved specific for CMV antigens.

As to this clone: Its antigen is unknown.

With 60 Vbeta and 13 Jbeta primers, the PCR was carried out. The table came from immunoSEQ multiplex PCR; TCRdb's copy has only in-frame clones and leaves some out. The sample includes 210,000 or so clones, 82% of them seen just once. The V and J ends lost 6 bases and 8 bases respectively, with 10 bases between them. The CDR3 length is 12 residues. Per the germline V gene, CDR1 is LNHNV and CDR2 is YYDKDF (reference sequence). The chain employs TRBV15 and TRBJ2-2; D ambiguous. Material for sequencing was PBMCs. This clonotype was obtained from a woman in her thirties or forties in good health and CMV-seronegative. The CDR3 coding sequence is TGTGCCACCAGTACCCCCAGGGGGGAGCTGTTTTTT. Protein product: CATSTPRGELFF.